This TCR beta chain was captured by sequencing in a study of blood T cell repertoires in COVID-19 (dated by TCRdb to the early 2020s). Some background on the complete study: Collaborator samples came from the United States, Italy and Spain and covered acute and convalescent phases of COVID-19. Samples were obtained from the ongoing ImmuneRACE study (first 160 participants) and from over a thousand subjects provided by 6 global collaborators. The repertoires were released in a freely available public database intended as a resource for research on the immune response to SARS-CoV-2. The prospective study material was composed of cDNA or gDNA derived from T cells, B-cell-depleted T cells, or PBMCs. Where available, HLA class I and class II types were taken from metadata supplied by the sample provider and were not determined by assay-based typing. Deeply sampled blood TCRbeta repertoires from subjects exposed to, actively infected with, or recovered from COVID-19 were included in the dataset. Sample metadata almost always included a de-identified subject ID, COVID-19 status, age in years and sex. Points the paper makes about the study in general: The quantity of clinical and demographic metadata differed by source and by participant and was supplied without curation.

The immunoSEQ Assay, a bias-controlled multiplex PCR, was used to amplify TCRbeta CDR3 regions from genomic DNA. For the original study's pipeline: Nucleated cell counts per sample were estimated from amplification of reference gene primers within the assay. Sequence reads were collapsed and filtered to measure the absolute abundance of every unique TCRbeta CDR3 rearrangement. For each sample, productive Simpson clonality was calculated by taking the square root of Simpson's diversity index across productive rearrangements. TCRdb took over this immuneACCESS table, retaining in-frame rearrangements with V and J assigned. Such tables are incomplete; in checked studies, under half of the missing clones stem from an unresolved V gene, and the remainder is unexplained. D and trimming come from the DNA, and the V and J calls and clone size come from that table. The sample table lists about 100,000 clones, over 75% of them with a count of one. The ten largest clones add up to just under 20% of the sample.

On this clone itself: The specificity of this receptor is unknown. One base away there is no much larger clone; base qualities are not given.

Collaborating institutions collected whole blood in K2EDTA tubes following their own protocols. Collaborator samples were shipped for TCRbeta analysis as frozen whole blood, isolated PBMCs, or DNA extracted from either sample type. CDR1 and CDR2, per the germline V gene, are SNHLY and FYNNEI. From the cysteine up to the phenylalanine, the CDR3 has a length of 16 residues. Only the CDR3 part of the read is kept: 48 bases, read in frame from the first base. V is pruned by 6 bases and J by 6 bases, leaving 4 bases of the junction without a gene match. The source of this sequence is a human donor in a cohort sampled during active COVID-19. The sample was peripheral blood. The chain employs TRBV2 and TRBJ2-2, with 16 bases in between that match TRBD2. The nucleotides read TGTGCCAGCAGCGGGACTAGCGGGAGGGCCGCCGGGGAGCTGTTTTTT. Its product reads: CASSGTSGRAAGELFF.